The 30 T cell receptor beta chains listed next were all sequenced from one sample in a study of CD8 T cells in ankylosing spondylitis. In TCRdb, the 5' RACE reads were re-called with MiXCR into one record per CDR3 protein. The sample holds under 150,000 distinct CDR3 sequences; more than 7% are singletons and the top ten take approximately 6.8%. The specimen sequenced was synovial fluid, either unsorted or a sorted T cell fraction (not recorded which). The receptors shown here come from a male donor with ankylosing spondylitis.

This sequence joins TRBV20-1 and TRBJ1-6; 7 bases agree with TRBD1. The germline V gene has CDR1 DFQATT and CDR2 SNEGSKA (reference sequence). The ends lost 0 bases at V and 2 bases at J; junction bases unmatched: 7. The CDR3 is 17 amino acids. The CDR3 sequence is CSARDLTTGTYNSPLHF. In nucleotides, the CDR3 is TGCAGTGCTAGAGATCTAACGACAGGGACCTATAATTCACCCCTCCACTTT.

The sample holds a few counts of this clonotype. The chain recombines TRBV6-1 with TRBJ1-3, with 7 bases aligning to TRBD1. The J segment lost 1 base and the V segment lost 7 bases, leaving 1 base of the junction unmatched. The germline CDR1 and CDR2 sequences are MNHNS and SASEGT. The CDR3 runs to 13 residues. For the CDR3, the DNA is TGTGCCAGCAACAGGGGTTCTGGAAACACCATATATTTT. Translated, it gives CASNRGSGNTIYF.

This clonotype has ten or more counts. The rearrangement uses TRBV9 and TRBJ2-5; possibly TRBD2 for D (5 bases). The CDR3 consists of 15 residues. Trimming shortened V by 4 bases and J by 4 bases, and 17 bases separated the two germline ends. Germline CDR1 SGDLS, CDR2 YYNGEE. For the CDR3, the DNA is TGTGCCAGCAGCCCGAGGGTTCAATCGATAGAGACCCAGTACTTC. It yields the protein CASSPRVQSIETQYF. Full variable domain (remainder filled in from reference TRBV9 and TRBJ2-5): DSGVTQTPKHLITATGQRVTLRCSPRSGDLSVYWYQQSLDQGLQFLIQYYNGEERAKGNILERFSAQQFPDLHSELNLSSLELGDSALYFCASSPRVQSIETQYFGPGTRLLVL.

This clonotype ranks as medium-sized. The chain joins TRBV30 to TRBJ2-2; TRBD2 agrees at 10 bases. CDR3 size: 15 residues. Germline CDR1 reads GTSNPN; CDR2 reads SVGIG (reference sequence). Trimming removed 1 base from V and 8 bases from J; junction bases left unmatched: 7. This CDR3 is CAWSGLAGVGGELFF. For the CDR3, the DNA is TGTGCCTGGAGTGGTCTAGCGGGGGTTGGTGGGGAGCTGTTTTTT.

The V call is TRBV3-1, the J call TRBJ2-6, with D tentatively TRBD1 (6 bases). Germline CDR1 and CDR2: LGHDT and YNNKEL (reference sequence). Trimming shortened V by 1 base and J by 0 bases, and 10 bases separated the two germline ends. This CDR3 spans 17 amino acids. CDR3 sequence (DNA): TGTGCCAGCAGCCAAGCAGGGGCGAGCTCTGGGGCCAACGTCCTGACTTTC. This gives the protein CASSQAGASSGANVLTF.

Turning to this clonotype: This may be a read error, as it is one base from a much larger clone. The chain couples TRBV18 to TRBJ1-4, with D perhaps matching TRBD1 (5 bases). The CDR3 length is 15 residues. Per the germline V gene, CDR1 is KGHSH and CDR2 is LQKENI. V lost 4 bases and J 7 bases, leaving 16 bases between the germline ends. CDR3 in DNA: TGTGCCAGCTCACGAGGGACCGCGAACACTGAAAAACTGTTTTTT. Its protein is CASSRGTANTEKLFF.

This clonotype was detected only a few times. The rearrangement uses TRBV4-3 and TRBJ1-4; the D gene is possibly TRBD1 (6 bases). This CDR3 contains 14 residues. CDR1 is LGHNA and CDR2 is YSLEER in the germline V gene. Trimming took off 4 bases at V and 8 bases at J, with 14 bases between the two ends. CDR3 residues: CASSLWGAGEKLFF. The CDR3 nucleotides read TGCGCCAGCAGCCTTTGGGGGGCAGGAGAAAAACTGTTTTTT.

This clonotype appeared a few times. This chain connects TRBV12-5 to TRBJ1-1; weak D call: TRBD1 (5 bases). The V end lost 2 bases, the J end lost 11 bases, and 15 bases lay between the germline ends. The CDR3 has 13 residues. Germline loops: CDR1 LGHNT, CDR2 FRNRAP. For the CDR3, the DNA is TGTGCTAGTGGTTTGACCCCTATAGGGGAGGCTTTCTTT. Protein sequence: CASGLTPIGEAFF.

This clonotype was counted at least ten times. The V call is TRBV6-5, the J call TRBJ2-3, with a possible D match to TRBD2 (6 bases). Germline V gives CDR1 MNHEY, CDR2 SVGAGI. The V end was cut by 2 bases, the J end by 4 bases, with 10 bases between. The CDR3 loop spans 14 amino acids. CDR3 DNA sequence: TGTGCCAGCAGTTACGTTACGGGAGCAGATACGCAGTATTTT. This encodes CASSYVTGADTQYF.

The gene calls are TRBV29-1 and TRBJ2-3; D is possibly TRBD1 or TRBD2 (5 bases each). Trimming left V 6 bases short and J 0 bases short, with 13 bases between. Germline V gene data show CDR1 as SQVTM and CDR2 as ANQGSEA. This CDR3 contains 14 residues. The CDR3: CSVERGASTDTQYF. DNA of the CDR3: TGCAGCGTGGAAAGAGGGGCTAGCACAGATACGCAGTATTTT.

This clonotype showed up many times. The chain carries TRBV6-2 or TRBV6-3 and TRBJ2-5; 10 bases agree with TRBD2. V shed 7 bases, J shed 6 bases, and the junction held 8 bases outside the gene matches. Looked up from germline, CDR1 is MNHEY and CDR2 is SVGEGT. This CDR3 has 14 amino acids. The CDR3 sequence is CASKPASGRKTQYF. CDR3 DNA: TGTGCCAGCAAACCGGCTAGCGGGAGAAAGACCCAGTACTTC.

For this clonotype: Its ends do not fully match the called genes, so a read error is possible. The chain carries TRBV5-1 and TRBJ2-5; TRBD2 might be the D (7 bases). The CDR3 runs 13 residues. Per the germline V gene, CDR1 is SGHRS and CDR2 is YFSETQ. Here the CDR3 reads CASDMGARETQYF. DNA for the CDR3: TGCGCCAGCGACATGGGGGCGCGGGAGACCCAGTACTTT.

The V gene is TRBV11-2, the J gene TRBJ2-1; TRBD2 might be the D (7 bases). V shed 5 bases and J shed 4 bases, with 18 bases lying between them. The CDR3 totals 16 residues. Germline values: CDR1 SGHAT, CDR2 FQNNGV. The CDR3 loop is CASSQWGRERYNEQFF. The CDR3 DNA reads as TGTGCCAGCAGCCAGTGGGGGCGGGAGCGGTACAATGAGCAGTTCTTC.

This clonotype was counted at least ten times. V usage is TRBV7-2 and J usage is TRBJ2-3; 10 bases align to TRBD2. V gave up 8 bases and J gave up 4 bases; unmatched junction bases: 12. Germline-derived CDR1 and CDR2 are SGHTA and FQGNSA. The CDR3 totals 16 residues. The CDR3 DNA reads TGTGCCAGCGGAATTACCTTAGCGGGGGGCTCAGATACGCAGTATTTT. It specifies CASGITLAGGSDTQYF. Combining the CDR3 with reference TRBV7-2 and TRBJ2-3 gives the whole variable domain GAGVSQSPSNKVTEKGKDVELRCDPISGHTALYWYRQSLGQGLEFLIYFQGNSAPDKSGLPSDRFSAERTGGSVSTLTIQRTQQEDSAVYLCASGITLAGGSDTQYFGPGTRLTVL.

The rearrangement links TRBV11-2 to TRBJ1-6; perhaps TRBD1 as D (5 bases). The V gene lost 4 bases and the J gene lost 0 bases, with 13 bases spanning the gap. There are 17 residues in the CDR3. Germline V gene sequence: CDR1 SGHAT, CDR2 FQNNGV. For the CDR3, the DNA is TGTGCCAGCAGCTGGGACCAGTTTAGCTCCTATAATTCACCCCTCCACTTT. This codes for CASSWDQFSSYNSPLHF. The full variable domain, rest sourced from reference TRBV11-2 and TRBJ1-6, is EAGVAQSPRYKIIEKRQSVAFWCNPISGHATLYWYQQILGQGPKLLIQFQNNGVVDDSQLPKDRFSAERLKGVDSTLKIQPAKLEDSAVYLCASSWDQFSSYNSPLHFGNGTRLTVT.

The chain is built from TRBV6-2 or TRBV6-3 and TRBJ1-2; the D is unclear. The CDR3 length is 14 residues. Trimming removed 2 bases from V and 6 bases from J, with 13 bases in between. Germline CDR1 is MNHEY and CDR2 is SVGEGT. This CDR3 is CASSYPGRWNGYTF. The CDR3 DNA reads TGTGCCAGCAGTTACCCGGGCCGATGGAATGGCTACACCTTC.

The V call is TRBV28, the J call TRBJ2-6, with 7 bases fitting TRBD1. With V trimmed by 6 bases and J by 2 bases, 22 bases remained unmatched. The CDR3 consists of 21 residues. CDR1 is MDHEN, CDR2 SYDVKM, per germline. As DNA, the CDR3 is TGTGCCAGCAGGCCAGATCGTCCTGGACAGGCGACAAAGGCTGGGGCCAACGTCCTGACTTTC. Translation gives CASRPDRPGQATKAGANVLTF.

The chain has TRBV7-2 and TRBJ2-7; D possibly matches TRBD1 or TRBD2 (6 bases each). This CDR3 has 13 residues. The germline V gene has CDR1 SGHTA and CDR2 FQGNSA. V was trimmed by 4 bases and J by 7 bases, leaving 14 bases between them. The CDR3 region is CASSWKEGGEQYF. The CDR3 DNA follows: TGTGCCAGCAGCTGGAAAGAGGGGGGTGAGCAGTACTTC. Full variable domain (rest looked up from reference TRBV7-2 and TRBJ2-7): GAGVSQSPSNKVTEKGKDVELRCDPISGHTALYWYRQSLGQGLEFLIYFQGNSAPDKSGLPSDRFSAERTGGSVSTLTIQRTQQEDSAVYLCASSWKEGGEQYFGPGTRLTVT.

This clonotype was seen a handful of times. This sequence joins TRBV7-2 and TRBJ2-3, with 7 positions matching TRBD2. Germline CDR1 reads SGHTA; CDR2 reads FQGNSA. Trimming cost V 0 bases and J 1 base; bases outside gene matches: 7. The length of the CDR3 is 17 residues. CDR3 sequence (DNA): TGTGCCAGCAGCTTAGCGCAACTAGCGACACGCACAGATACGCAGTATTTT. It encodes CASSLAQLATRTDTQYF.

The table lists this clonotype with many counts. The rearrangement links TRBV10-3 to TRBJ2-2, with 11 bases lining up with TRBD1. Germline lookup yields CDR1 ENHRY and CDR2 SYGVKD. V lost 4 bases and J lost 4; bases outside the gene matches: 5. CDR3 length equals 16 residues. The CDR3 is CAISGRDRGTTGELFF. The CDR3 nucleotides are TGTGCCATCAGTGGCCGGGACAGGGGGACCACCGGGGAGCTGTTTTTT.

The sample holds many counts of this clonotype. This chain joins TRBV25-1 and TRBJ2-2, with D uncertain. Trimming took off 3 bases at V and 2 bases at J, with 7 bases between the two ends. The CDR3 is made up of 14 amino acids. Germline lookup yields CDR1 MGHDK and CDR2 SYGVNS. In DNA form, the CDR3 reads TGTGCCAGCAGTGATTCCCTTAACACCGGGGAGCTGTTTTTT. This gives the protein CASSDSLNTGELFF. Based on the CDR3 plus reference TRBV25-1 and TRBJ2-2, the full variable domain is EADIYQTPRYLVIGTGKKITLECSQTMGHDKMYWYQQDPGMELHLIHYSYGVNSTEKGDLSSESTVSRIRTEHFPLTLESARPSHTSQYLCASSDSLNTGELFFGEGSRLTVL.

This clonotype was seen at least ten times. The chain combines TRBV29-1 with TRBJ2-7, with D uncertain. From germline, CDR1 is SQVTM and CDR2 ANQGSEA. V was pared by 4 bases and J by 1 base, with 11 bases between. CDR3 size: 13 residues. The CDR3 DNA is TGCAGCGTTGTCCCCGGCGGATCCTACGAGCAGTACTTC. Protein product: CSVVPGGSYEQYF.

As for this clonotype: Mismatch with germline at one junction end may stem from a read error. V gene TRBV20-1 combines with J gene TRBJ2-3; 9 nucleotides agree with TRBD2. The germline V gene encodes CDR1 DFQATT and CDR2 SNEGSKA (reference sequence). There are 17 residues in the CDR3. The CDR3, as DNA: TGCTGTGCTAGAGATTTGGCTAGCGGGACTAGCACAGATACGCAGTATTTT. Translated, it gives CCARDLASGTSTDTQYF.

This clonotype appeared many times. This chain joins TRBV7-6 and TRBJ2-1, with 10 bases that match TRBD1. Germline CDR1 is SGHVS and CDR2 is FNYEAQ. Unmatched junction bases numbered 11, after V lost 6 bases and J lost 12 bases. The CDR3 sequence is 14 residues long. The CDR3 protein is CASSLDRGEHGQFF. As DNA, the CDR3 is TGTGCCAGCAGTCTGGACAGGGGGGAGCATGGGCAGTTCTTC.

This clonotype was picked up many times. CDR3 DNA sequence: TGCGCCAGCAGTGAGTGGGGCCCTCCTAGGATGGGGGAGCTGTTTTTT. Translating it yields CASSEWGPPRMGELFF. This chain connects TRBV10-2 to TRBJ2-2, with a weak D call TRBD1 (5 bases). CDR1 and CDR2 from the germline V gene are WSHSY and SAAADI. V was shortened by 1 base and J by 8 bases, with 17 bases between the two germline ends. This CDR3 region has 16 residues.

The J gene is TRBJ2-1, the V gene TRBV7-6; D ambiguous. Deletions cut 4 bases from V and 0 bases from J, with 13 bases between. The length of the CDR3 is 16 residues. Germline-derived CDR1 and CDR2 are SGHVS and FNYEAQ. CDR3 residues: CASSSQRGSSYNEQFF. The CDR3 region has the DNA TGTGCCAGCAGCTCCCAAAGAGGCAGCTCCTACAATGAGCAGTTCTTC.

The chain uses TRBV19 and TRBJ2-5, with unresolved D. Germline CDR1 reads LNHDA; CDR2 reads SQIVND (reference sequence). V was trimmed by 5 bases and J by 5 bases, leaving 15 bases between them. CDR3 size: 14 residues. CDR3 nucleotides: TGTGCCAGTAGTCCGATGGGCCTGGGGGAGACCCAGTACTTC. Translating gives CASSPMGLGETQYF. Together with reference TRBV19 and TRBJ2-5, the CDR3 gives the full variable domain: DGGITQSPKYLFRKEGQNVTLSCEQNLNHDAMYWYRQDPGQGLRLIYYSQIVNDFQKGDIAEGYSVSREKKESFPLTVTSAQKNPTAFYLCASSPMGLGETQYFGPGTRLLVL.

This clonotype was seen repeatedly, ten times or more. V and J are TRBV4-2 and TRBJ2-5, with 7 bases identical to TRBD2. The CDR3 runs to 13 residues. The germline V gene encodes CDR1 LGHNA and CDR2 YNFKEQ. Germline trimming cut 1 base from V and 13 bases from J; bases unmatched to any gene: 9. CDR3 DNA: TGTGCCAGCAGCCAAGCCTCTGGACTAGTTTTGTACTTC. Its protein is CASSQASGLVLYF.

The gene calls are TRBV5-1 and TRBJ2-7; 8 positions agree with TRBD2. The J segment lost 4 bases and the V segment lost 0 bases, leaving 9 bases of the junction unmatched. Germline V lookup: CDR1 SGHRS, CDR2 YFSETQ. This CDR3 contains 16 residues. The CDR3 nucleotides read TGCGCCAGCAGCTTGGGAGCGGGAGAGGGGCAATACGAGCAGTACTTC. This encodes CASSLGAGEGQYEQYF.

The V and J genes are TRBV28 and TRBJ1-5; D gene uncertain. The V end was cut by 4 bases, the J end by 0 bases, with 7 bases between. The CDR3 loop spans 14 amino acids. Germline assignment: CDR1 MDHEN and CDR2 SYDVKM. In DNA form, the CDR3 reads TGTGCCAGCAGTTCCCTCTATAGCAATCAGCCCCAGCATTTT. This translates into CASSSLYSNQPQHF.